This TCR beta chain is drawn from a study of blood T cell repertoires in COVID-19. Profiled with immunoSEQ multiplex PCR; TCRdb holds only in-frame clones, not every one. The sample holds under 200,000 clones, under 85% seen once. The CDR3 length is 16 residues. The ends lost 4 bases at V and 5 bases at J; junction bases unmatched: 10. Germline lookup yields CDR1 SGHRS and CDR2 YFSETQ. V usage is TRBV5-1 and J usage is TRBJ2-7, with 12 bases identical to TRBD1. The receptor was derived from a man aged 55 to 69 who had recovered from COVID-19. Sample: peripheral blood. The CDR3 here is CASSRGRDRGRHEQYF. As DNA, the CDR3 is TGCGCCAGCAGCCGGGGCCGGGACAGGGGGCGGCACGAGCAGTACTTC.